These 10 T cell receptor beta chains came from one sample sequenced in a study of T cell repertoires in cytomegalovirus infection. One entry per CDR3 protein results from TCRdb running MiXCR on the reads. Of approximately 490,000 distinct CDR3 sequences listed, roughly 12% are singletons. The sample was PBMCs. Receptor source: a human donor in good health (CMV status not recorded). Some clones in this sample may be carry-over from other donors' samples.

This clonotype came up a few times. This chain links TRBV4-1 with TRBJ1-5; the D is unclear. Germline loops: CDR1 MGHRA, CDR2 YSYEKL. The CDR3 has 14 residues. V shed 7 bases and J shed 1 base, with 11 bases lying between them. The CDR3 region is CASNPTNSNQPQHF. For the CDR3, the DNA is TGCGCCAGCAACCCGACTAACAGCAATCAGCCCCAGCATTTT.

The rearrangement links TRBV2 to TRBJ2-7; TRBD1 or TRBD2 may be the D gene (5 bases each). The CDR3 loop spans 14 amino acids. Germline V gene lookup returns CDR1 SNHLY and CDR2 FYNNEI. V lost 8 bases, J lost 2 bases, and 16 bases lay in between. The CDR3 reads CASELGAATYEQYF. The CDR3 bases are TGTGCCAGCGAGCTCGGGGCAGCCACCTACGAGCAGTACTTC.

This clonotype was seen more than once but under ten times. An end of the junction differs from the germline gene, which may be a read error. The chain links TRBV27 to TRBJ2-1, with D unclear. Germline CDR1 and CDR2: MNHEY and SMNVEV (reference sequence). The CDR3 extends over 14 amino acids. CDR3 sequence reads: CASSFPRLLPVRVF. For the CDR3, the DNA is TGTGCCAGCAGTTTCCCCCGGCTTCTCCCCGTACGGGTCTTC.

A few counts support this clonotype. V usage is TRBV3-1 and J usage is TRBJ1-1; 7 bases line up with TRBD1. Germline lookup yields CDR1 LGHDT and CDR2 YNNKEL (reference sequence). Trimming took 1 base from V and 1 from J; bases not matched to a gene: 24. The CDR3 runs to 22 residues. The CDR3 DNA reads as TGTGCCAGCAGCCAAGCATTTTTCGGAGGGGGCAACACCGGAGGGACGAACACTGAAGCTTTCTTT. Protein: CASSQAFFGGGNTGGTNTEAFF.

In this sample, this clonotype turned up many times. This rearrangement joins TRBV7-8 to TRBJ2-1; possibly TRBD1 for D (5 bases). CDR1 is SGHVS, CDR2 FQNEAQ, per germline. The CDR3 spans 13 residues. Trimming left V 2 bases short and J 7 bases short, with 9 bases between. The CDR3 DNA is TGTGCCAGCAGCTTAAACAGGATTAATGAGCAGTTCTTC. It is translated as CASSLNRINEQFF. Combining the CDR3 with reference TRBV7-8 and TRBJ2-1 gives the whole variable domain GAGVSQSPRYKVAKRGQDVALRCDPISGHVSLFWYQQALGQGPEFLTYFQNEAQLDKSGLPSDRFFAERPEGSVSTLKIQRTQQEDSAVYLCASSLNRINEQFFGPGTRLTVL.

The rearrangement joins TRBV20-1 to TRBJ1-2, with D perhaps matching TRBD1 (6 bases). The germline V gene has CDR1 DFQATT and CDR2 SNEGSKA (reference sequence). This CDR3 is 14 amino acids long. V lost 4 bases and J 6 bases, leaving 18 bases between the germline ends. CDR3 DNA sequence: TGCAGTGCTACCCTACAGGGTTCCGACCATGGCTACACCTTC. Translation gives CSATLQGSDHGYTF.

This clonotype was seen ten or more times. In nucleotides, the CDR3 is TGTGCCAGTAGTTCAGGGTTCTATGGCTACACCTTC. It translates to CASSSGFYGYTF. The rearrangement uses TRBV19 and TRBJ1-2, with D possibly matching TRBD1 (5 bases). This CDR3 region has 12 residues. The germline CDR1 and CDR2 sequences are LNHDA and SQIVND (reference sequence). Trimming removed 5 bases from V and 4 bases from J, with 8 bases in between.

Many counts were recorded for this clonotype. The J gene is TRBJ2-3, the V gene TRBV7-3; D possibly uses TRBD1 or TRBD2 (5 bases each). Germline CDR1 is SGHTA and CDR2 is FQGTGA. V lost 0 bases, J lost 3 bases, and 7 bases lay in between. The CDR3 has 14 residues. The CDR3 loop reads CASSLTGVTDTQYF. The DNA of the CDR3 is TGTGCCAGCAGCTTAACGGGGGTAACAGATACGCAGTATTTT.

This clonotype was observed at least ten times. The V and J genes are TRBV28 and TRBJ1-2, with D possibly being TRBD1 (5 bases). The CDR3 has 14 amino acids. CDR1 is MDHEN and CDR2 is SYDVKM in the germline V gene. V dropped 1 base and J dropped 4 bases, with 10 bases sitting between them. The CDR3 spells CASSLSGGGYGYTF. DNA for the CDR3: TGTGCCAGCAGTTTATCCGGGGGGGGCTATGGCTACACCTTC.

This clonotype came up a few times. The chain combines TRBV5-1 with TRBJ1-2, with no clear D. The CDR3 contains 15 residues. V lost 0 bases, J lost 0 bases, and 9 bases lay in between. CDR1 SGHRS and CDR2 YFSETQ come from the germline V gene. CDR3 sequence: CASSLGQTTNYGYTF. CDR3 bases: TGCGCCAGCAGCTTGGGACAAACAACTAACTATGGCTACACCTTC.